This T cell receptor beta chain was profiled in a study of beta chain features in type 1 diabetes. CDR3 length: 16 amino acids. The V end was cut by 3 bases, the J end by 1 base, with 15 bases between. Germline V gives CDR1 LGHNT, CDR2 FRNRAP. TCRB transcripts that were expressed got sequenced, as all of the isolated RNA had been reverse transcribed. Clones were read by immunoSEQ multiplex PCR, and TCRdb kept only the in-frame ones, dropping some. Among hundreds of thousands of clones listed, about 12% were seen once. This TCR came from a man aged 18-30 years in good health. The rearrangement links TRBV12-5 to TRBJ1-1; the D gene is possibly TRBD1 (6 bases). Sample: naive CD4+ T cells from blood. CDR3 amino acids: CASGLTRDRRNTEAFF. The DNA of the CDR3 is TGTGCTAGTGGTTTAACGCGCGACAGGCGGAACACTGAAGCTTTCTTT.